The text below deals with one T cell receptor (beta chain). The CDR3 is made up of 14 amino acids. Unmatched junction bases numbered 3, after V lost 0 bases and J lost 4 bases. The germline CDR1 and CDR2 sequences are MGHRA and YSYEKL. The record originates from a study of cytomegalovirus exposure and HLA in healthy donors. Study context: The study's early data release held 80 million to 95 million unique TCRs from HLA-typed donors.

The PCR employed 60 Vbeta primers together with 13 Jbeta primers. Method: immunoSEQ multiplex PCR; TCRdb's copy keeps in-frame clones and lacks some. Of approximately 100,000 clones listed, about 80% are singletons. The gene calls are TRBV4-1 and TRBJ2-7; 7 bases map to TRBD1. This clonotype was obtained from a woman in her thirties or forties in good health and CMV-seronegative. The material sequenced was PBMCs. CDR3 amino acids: CASSQEGGNYEQYF. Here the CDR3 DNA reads TGCGCCAGCAGCCAAGAAGGGGGCAATTACGAGCAGTACTTC.